This T cell receptor beta chain was retrieved from a study of human T cells and chemical hapten exposure. About the research overall: For sensitization, 2% DPC was applied to an approximately 2 cm by approximately 2 cm patch of upper inner arm skin. Throughout the roughly 24-week study, diphenylcyclopropenone was applied weekly to the patients' scalps.

This clonotype was seen only a few times. The antigen is not known. Time point described: patch test 1, 2 weeks after DPC sensitization. Treatment defined: therapeutic diphenylcyclopropenone sensitization with weekly scalp DPC. This CDR3 comprises 14 residues. Germline lookup yields CDR1 SGHTA and CDR2 FQGNSA. Trimming pared 8 bases from V and 0 bases from J, leaving 10 bases between. Study observations and caveats: Sensitizing with DPC caused no change in TCRs above 1 in 1000 frequency.

Original processing methods: Sampled TCR counts reached a median of around 94,000 per sample, with values ranging from about 23,224 to 700,000. TCRdb ran MiXCR on the RACE reads and lists one entry per CDR3 protein. These V and J calls are TCRdb output, not the study's own analysis. The repertoire holds 75,000 to 100,000 distinct CDR3 sequences, with 12% as singletons. The V and J genes are TRBV7-2 and TRBJ2-2; no clear D gene. The TCR originated in a middle-aged woman with alopecia areata. Some clones in this sample may be carry-over from other donors' samples. The material was whole blood, obtained in connection with sensitization to the hapten diphenylcyclopropenone (DPC). The CDR3 bases are TGTGCCAGCGGAGCTGGGGCGAACACCGGGGAGCTGTTTTTT. It encodes CASGAGANTGELFF. Complete variable domain (other parts from reference TRBV7-2 and TRBJ2-2): GAGVSQSPSNKVTEKGKDVELRCDPISGHTALYWYRQSLGQGLEFLIYFQGNSAPDKSGLPSDRFSAERTGGSVSTLTIQRTQQEDSAVYLCASGAGANTGELFFGEGSRLTVL.